A selection of T cell receptor beta chains follows, all from one sample in a study of control samples from healthy donors and cancer patients. Here immunoSEQ multiplex PCR was the method, and the copy in TCRdb shows in-frame clones only, minus some. The table shows under 450,000 clones, with approximately 92% occurring only once. The sequenced material came from PBMCs. Every receptor here comes from a man aged 35 to 55 with head and neck cancer. Both conserved end residues are part of each CDR3. The D gene is left open where the match is weak. Some rows mark clone size as missing; the rest say once, few, many or name a class of expanded clone.

j_call,d_call,clone_size,v_call,cdr3_nt,cdr3_aa
TRBJ1-1,TRBD1,NA,TRBV18,TGTGCCAGCTCACCACCTAGCAGGGGGGCTGAAGCTTTCTTT,CASSPPSRGAEAFF
TRBJ1-2,TRBD1,NA,TRBV29-1,TGCAGCGCTATACCCGGGGACAGGGACTATGGCTACACCTTC,CSAIPGDRDYGYTF
TRBJ2-3,NA,NA,TRBV29-1,TGCAGCCTCTCAACGGGTCCCACAGATACGCAGTATTTT,CSLSTGPTDTQYF
TRBJ2-3,TRBD2,NA,TRBV11-2,TGTGCCAGCAGCTTATACCCGGGACTAGAGTGGGATACGCAGTATTTT,CASSLYPGLEWDTQYF
TRBJ1-2,TRBD1,once,TRBV6-5,TGTGCCAGCAGTCCGCGAACAGGGGGAAGGGACGGCTACACCTTC,CASSPRTGGRDGYTF
TRBJ2-5,NA,NA,TRBV7-2,TGTGCCAGCAGCTTAGTTGTACAAGAGACCCAGTACTTC,CASSLVVQETQYF
TRBJ1-1,NA,NA,TRBV7-2,TGTGCCAGCAGCTTAGTTCCGAACACTGAAGCTTTCTTT,CASSLVPNTEAFF
TRBJ2-3,NA,NA,TRBV5-1,TGCGCCAGCAGCGGGTTGGGGGGCACAGATACGCAGTATTTT,CASSGLGGTDTQYF
TRBJ2-2,TRBD1,NA,TRBV7-8,TGTGCCAGCAGACCAGGGGGCACCGGGGAGCTGTTTTTT,CASRPGGTGELFF
TRBJ1-2,TRBD1,NA,TRBV5-1,TGCGCCAGCAGCTTCCAGGACAGGGGTTTATCGGGTGGCTACACCTTC,CASSFQDRGLSGGYTF
TRBJ1-1,TRBD1,NA,TRBV19,TGTGCCAGTACCCACAGGGGGTACACTGAAGCTTTCTTT,CASTHRGYTEAFF
TRBJ2-1,NA,NA,TRBV5-6,TGTGCCAGCAGTCTATATTACGTGGGGTCGGGGGATGAGCAGTTCTTC,CASSLYYVGSGDEQFF
TRBJ2-7,TRBD1,NA,TRBV6-5,TGTGCCAGCAGGACGGGACAGGAATCCTACGAGCAGTACTTC,CASRTGQESYEQYF
TRBJ1-2,TRBD1,NA,TRBV5-4,TGTGCCAGCAGCTTTGAGGGACAGGGCGAAAACTATGGCTACACCTTC,CASSFEGQGENYGYTF
TRBJ2-2,TRBD2,NA,TRBV7-2,TGTGCCAGCAGCTTACGTTCGGCGGGGGGGCCGGTCCGGGAGCTGTTTTTT,CASSLRSAGGPVRELFF
TRBJ2-2,TRBD1,NA,TRBV11-1,TGTGCCAGCAGCTTATGGACAGGGGCGAACACCGGGGAGCTGTTTTTT,CASSLWTGANTGELFF
TRBJ1-4,TRBD1,few,TRBV6-2/TRBV6-3,TGTGCCAGCAGTTCCTACCTGGACAGGACTTTTGAGAATGAAAAACTGTTTTTT,CASSSYLDRTFENEKLFF
TRBJ2-3,TRBD2,NA,TRBV7-2,TGTGCCAGCAGCCCCGGAAAAAATAGCGGGGGGGCCTCAGATACGCAGTATTTT,CASSPGKNSGGASDTQYF
TRBJ1-6,TRBD1,NA,TRBV6-5,TGTGCCAGCAGTTACGACAGGGGGGGTACCCAGTCACCCCTCCACTTT,CASSYDRGGTQSPLHF
TRBJ2-7,TRBD1,NA,TRBV10-3,TGTGCCATCCACAAGGGGCAGGGGGCGGAAGAGCAGTACTTC,CAIHKGQGAEEQYF
TRBJ2-2,TRBD2,NA,TRBV6-2/TRBV6-3,TGTGCCAGCAGTAGAAGTAGACTAGCGGACACCGGGGAGCTGTTTTTT,CASSRSRLADTGELFF
TRBJ1-5,TRBD1,NA,TRBV24-1,TGTGCCACCAGTGATTCCGCGACAGGGATTAATCAGCCCCAGCATTTT,CATSDSATGINQPQHF
TRBJ2-2,NA,NA,TRBV2,TGTGCCAGCAGACAGGGTTTCGGCGGGGAGCTGTTTTTT,CASRQGFGGELFF
TRBJ2-5,NA,NA,TRBV7-9,TGTGCCAGCAGCTTAGACGGGGTGACCCAGTACTTC,CASSLDGVTQYF
TRBJ2-1,TRBD2,NA,TRBV11-3,TGTGCCAGCAGCTTAGGTATAACTAGCGGGAGAGGAAATGAGCAGTTCTTC,CASSLGITSGRGNEQFF
TRBJ2-3,TRBD2,once,TRBV11-2,TGTGCCAGCAGCTTATACGGGGGGGCTAAGGATACGCAGTATTTT,CASSLYGGAKDTQYF
TRBJ1-4,TRBD1,NA,TRBV3-1/TRBV3-2,TGTGCCAGCAGCCAACAGGGGGCGGCTAATGAAAAACTGTTTTTT,CASSQQGAANEKLFF
TRBJ1-1,NA,NA,TRBV5-5,TGTGCCAGCAGCTTGGAGCCCCTCCTGAACACTGAAGCTTTCTTT,CASSLEPLLNTEAFF
TRBJ2-5,NA,once,TRBV9,TGTGCCAGCAGCGTAGGTCCAGGGGAACAAGAGACCCAGTACTTC,CASSVGPGEQETQYF
TRBJ2-3,TRBD2,NA,TRBV4-2,TGTGCCAGCAGCCAGCCCGGACTAGCGGGCACAGATACGCAGTATTTT,CASSQPGLAGTDTQYF
TRBJ2-1,TRBD2,NA,TRBV6-6,TGTGCCAGCAGTTACTCCGCGGGGGGTGACAATGAGCAGTTCTTC,CASSYSAGGDNEQFF
TRBJ2-6,NA,NA,TRBV4-1,TGCGCCAGCAACCAAGCTACGGGGGCCAACGTCCTGACTTTC,CASNQATGANVLTF
TRBJ2-1,NA,once,TRBV19,TGTGCCAGTAGTGTTGGACAGCTAACCTACAATGAGCAGTTCTTC,CASSVGQLTYNEQFF
TRBJ2-7,TRBD1,NA,TRBV28,TGTGCCAGCAGTACAGGGGACCCGAGAGAGCAGTACTTC,CASSTGDPREQYF